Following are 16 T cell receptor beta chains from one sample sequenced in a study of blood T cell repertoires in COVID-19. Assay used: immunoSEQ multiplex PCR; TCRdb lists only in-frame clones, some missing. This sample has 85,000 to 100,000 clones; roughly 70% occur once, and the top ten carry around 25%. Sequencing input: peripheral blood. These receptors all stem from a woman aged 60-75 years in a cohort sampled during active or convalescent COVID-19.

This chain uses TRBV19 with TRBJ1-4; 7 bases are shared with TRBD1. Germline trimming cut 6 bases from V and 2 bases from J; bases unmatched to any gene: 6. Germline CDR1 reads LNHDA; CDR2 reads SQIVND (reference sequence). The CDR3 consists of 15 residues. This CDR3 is CASRTRQGTNEKLFF. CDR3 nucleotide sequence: TGTGCCAGTAGGACTAGACAGGGCACTAATGAAAAACTGTTTTTT.

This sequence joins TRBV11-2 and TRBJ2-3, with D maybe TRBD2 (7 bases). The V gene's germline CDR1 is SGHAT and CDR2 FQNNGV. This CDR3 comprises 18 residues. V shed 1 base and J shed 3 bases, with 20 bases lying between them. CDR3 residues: CASSLASPGGQRTDTQYF. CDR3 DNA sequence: TGTGCCAGCAGCTTAGCTTCCCCGGGGGGACAACGGACAGATACGCAGTATTTT.

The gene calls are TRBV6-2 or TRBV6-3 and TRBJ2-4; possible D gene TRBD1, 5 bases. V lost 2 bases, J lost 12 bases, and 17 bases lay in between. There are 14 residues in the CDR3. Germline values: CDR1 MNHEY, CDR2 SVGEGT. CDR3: CASSYVDSSRAQYF. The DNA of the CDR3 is TGTGCCAGCAGTTACGTGGATAGTTCCAGGGCTCAGTACTTC.

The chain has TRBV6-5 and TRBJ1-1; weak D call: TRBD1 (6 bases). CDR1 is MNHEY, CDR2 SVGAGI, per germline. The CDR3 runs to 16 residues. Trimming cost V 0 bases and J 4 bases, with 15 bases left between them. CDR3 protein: CASSYSIGGAGTEAFF. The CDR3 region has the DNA TGTGCCAGCAGTTACTCGATTGGGGGCGCCGGCACTGAAGCTTTCTTT.

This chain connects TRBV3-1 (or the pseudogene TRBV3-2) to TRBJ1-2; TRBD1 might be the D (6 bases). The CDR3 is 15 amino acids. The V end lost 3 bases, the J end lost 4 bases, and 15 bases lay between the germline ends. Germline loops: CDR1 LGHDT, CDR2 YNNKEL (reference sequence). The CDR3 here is CASSQGAQGSYGYTF. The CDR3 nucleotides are TGTGCCAGCAGCCAGGGGGCACAGGGTAGCTATGGCTACACCTTC.

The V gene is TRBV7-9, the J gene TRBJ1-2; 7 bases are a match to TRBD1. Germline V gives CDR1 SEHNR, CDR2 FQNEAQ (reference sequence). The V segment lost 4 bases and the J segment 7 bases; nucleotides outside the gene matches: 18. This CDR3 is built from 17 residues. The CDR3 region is CASSSSAARLQGGGYTF. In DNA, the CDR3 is TGTGCCAGCAGCTCCTCGGCCGCGCGGCTGCAGGGGGGTGGCTACACCTTC.

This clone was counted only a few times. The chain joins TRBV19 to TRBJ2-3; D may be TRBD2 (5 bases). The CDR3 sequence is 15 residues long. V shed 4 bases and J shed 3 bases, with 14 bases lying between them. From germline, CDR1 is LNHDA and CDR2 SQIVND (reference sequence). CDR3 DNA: TGTGCCAGTAGTAAACTAAGCGGTCGTACAGATACGCAGTATTTT. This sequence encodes CASSKLSGRTDTQYF.

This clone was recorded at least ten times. CDR3 loop: CASSRTMSGDTEAFF. CDR3 nucleotides: TGTGCCAGCAGCCGTACAATGAGCGGGGACACTGAAGCTTTCTTT. V is TRBV4-2 and J is TRBJ1-1, with D uncertain. CDR3 length equals 15 residues. CDR1 and CDR2 (germline): LGHNA, YNFKEQ. V lost 4 bases to trimming and J lost 3 bases, with 15 bases between them.

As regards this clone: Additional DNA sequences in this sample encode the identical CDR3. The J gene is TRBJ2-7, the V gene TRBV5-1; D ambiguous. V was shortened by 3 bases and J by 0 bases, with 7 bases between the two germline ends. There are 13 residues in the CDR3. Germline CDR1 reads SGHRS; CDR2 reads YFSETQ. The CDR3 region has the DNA TGCGCCAGCAGCTCCGACAACTCCTACGAGCAGTACTTC. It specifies CASSSDNSYEQYF.

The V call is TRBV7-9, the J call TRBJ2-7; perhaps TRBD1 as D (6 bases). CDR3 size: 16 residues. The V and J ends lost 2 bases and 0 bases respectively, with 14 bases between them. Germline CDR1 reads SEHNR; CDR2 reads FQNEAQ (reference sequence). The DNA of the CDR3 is TGTGCCAGCAGCTTAATGGGACACTTTTCCTCCTACGAGCAGTACTTC. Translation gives CASSLMGHFSSYEQYF.

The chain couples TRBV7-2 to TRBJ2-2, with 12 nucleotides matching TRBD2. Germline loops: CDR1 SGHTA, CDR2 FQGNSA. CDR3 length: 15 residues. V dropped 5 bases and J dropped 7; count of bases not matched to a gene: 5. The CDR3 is CASSTGTSGHGELFF. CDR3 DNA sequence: TGTGCCAGCAGCACCGGGACTAGCGGGCACGGGGAGCTGTTTTTT. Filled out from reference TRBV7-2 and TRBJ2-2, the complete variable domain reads GAGVSQSPSNKVTEKGKDVELRCDPISGHTALYWYRQSLGQGLEFLIYFQGNSAPDKSGLPSDRFSAERTGGSVSTLTIQRTQQEDSAVYLCASSTGTSGHGELFFGEGSRLTVL.

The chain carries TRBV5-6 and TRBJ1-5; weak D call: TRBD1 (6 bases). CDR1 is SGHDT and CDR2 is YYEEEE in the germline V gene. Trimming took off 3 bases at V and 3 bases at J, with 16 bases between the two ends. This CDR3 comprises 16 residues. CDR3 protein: CASSYGAGQINQPQHF. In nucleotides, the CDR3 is TGTGCCAGCAGCTATGGCGCTGGACAGATCAATCAGCCCCAGCATTTT.

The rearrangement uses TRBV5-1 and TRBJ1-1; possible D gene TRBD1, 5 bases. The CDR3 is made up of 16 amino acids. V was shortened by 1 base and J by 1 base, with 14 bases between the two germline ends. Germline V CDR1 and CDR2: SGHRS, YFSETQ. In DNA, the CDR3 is TGCGCCAGCAGCTTGATCCCACACGGGGGGAACACTGAAGCTTTCTTT. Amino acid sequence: CASSLIPHGGNTEAFF.

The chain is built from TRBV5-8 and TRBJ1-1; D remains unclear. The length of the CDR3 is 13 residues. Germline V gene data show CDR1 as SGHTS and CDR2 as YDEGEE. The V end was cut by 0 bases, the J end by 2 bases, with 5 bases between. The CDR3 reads CASSLAYNTEAFF. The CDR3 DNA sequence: TGTGCCAGCAGCTTGGCCTATAACACTGAAGCTTTCTTT.

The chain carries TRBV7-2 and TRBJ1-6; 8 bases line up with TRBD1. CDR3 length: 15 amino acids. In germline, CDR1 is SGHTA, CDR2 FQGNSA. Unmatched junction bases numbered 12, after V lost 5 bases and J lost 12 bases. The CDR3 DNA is TGTGCCAGCAGCCAAATGGGACAGGCGGTGGAACCCCTCCACTTT. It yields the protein CASSQMGQAVEPLHF.

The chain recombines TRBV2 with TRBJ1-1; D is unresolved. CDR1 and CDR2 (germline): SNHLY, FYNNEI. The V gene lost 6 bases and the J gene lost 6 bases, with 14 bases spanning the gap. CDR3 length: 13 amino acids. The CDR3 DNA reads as TGTGCCAGCAGGCAGGAGGAGGGAGCTGAAGCTTTCTTT. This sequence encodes CASRQEEGAEAFF.